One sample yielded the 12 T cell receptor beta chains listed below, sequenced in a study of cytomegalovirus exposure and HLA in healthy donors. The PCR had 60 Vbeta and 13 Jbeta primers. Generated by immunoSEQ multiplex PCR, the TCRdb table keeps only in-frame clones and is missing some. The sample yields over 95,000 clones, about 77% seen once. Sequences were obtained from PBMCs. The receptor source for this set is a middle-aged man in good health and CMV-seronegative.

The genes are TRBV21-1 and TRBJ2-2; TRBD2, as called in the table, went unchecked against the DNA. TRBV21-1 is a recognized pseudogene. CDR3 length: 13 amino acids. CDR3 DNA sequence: TGTGCCGGGCGGCGGGCGAACACCGGGGAGCTGTTTTTT. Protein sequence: CAGRRANTGELFF.

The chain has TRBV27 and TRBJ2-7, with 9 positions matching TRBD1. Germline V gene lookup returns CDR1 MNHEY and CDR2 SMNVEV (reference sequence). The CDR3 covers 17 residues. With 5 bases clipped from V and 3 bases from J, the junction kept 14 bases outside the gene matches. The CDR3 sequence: CASSVTGTGPLGYEQYF. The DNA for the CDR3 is TGTGCCAGCAGTGTCACCGGGACAGGGCCCCTTGGCTACGAGCAGTACTTC.

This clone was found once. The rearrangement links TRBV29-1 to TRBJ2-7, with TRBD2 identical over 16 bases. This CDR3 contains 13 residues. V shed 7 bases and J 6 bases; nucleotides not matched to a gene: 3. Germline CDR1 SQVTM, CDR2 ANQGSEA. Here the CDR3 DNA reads TGCAGCGCCGGGACTAGCGGGAGGGGCGAGCAGTACTTC. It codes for CSAGTSGRGEQYF.

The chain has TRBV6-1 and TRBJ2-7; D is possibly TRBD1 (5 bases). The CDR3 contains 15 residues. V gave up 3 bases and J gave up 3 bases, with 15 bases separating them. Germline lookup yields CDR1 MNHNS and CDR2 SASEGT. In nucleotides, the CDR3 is TGTGCCAGCAGTGAGGCGTCGACAGCTCTCTACGAGCAGTACTTC. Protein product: CASSEASTALYEQYF.

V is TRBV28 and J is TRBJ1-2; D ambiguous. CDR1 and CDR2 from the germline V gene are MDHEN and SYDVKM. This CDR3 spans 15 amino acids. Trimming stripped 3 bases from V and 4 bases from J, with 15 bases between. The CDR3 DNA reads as TGTGCCAGCAGTTTGCCTACAAGGCAGGTCTATGGCTACACCTTC. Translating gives CASSLPTRQVYGYTF.

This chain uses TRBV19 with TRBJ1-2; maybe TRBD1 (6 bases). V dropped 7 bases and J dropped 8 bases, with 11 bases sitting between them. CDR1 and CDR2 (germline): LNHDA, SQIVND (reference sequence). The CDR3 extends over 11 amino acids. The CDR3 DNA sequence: TGTGCCAGTACACACGGGACAGGCTACACCTTC. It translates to CASTHGTGYTF.

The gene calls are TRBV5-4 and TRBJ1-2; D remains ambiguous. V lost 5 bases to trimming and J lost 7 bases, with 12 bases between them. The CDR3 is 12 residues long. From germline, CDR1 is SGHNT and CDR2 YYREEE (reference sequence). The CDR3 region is CASRKGAAGYTF. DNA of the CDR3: TGTGCCAGCAGAAAAGGAGCGGCTGGCTACACCTTC. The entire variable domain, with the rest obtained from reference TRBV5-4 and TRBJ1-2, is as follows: ETGVTQSPTHLIKTRGQQVTLRCSSQSGHNTVSWYQQALGQGPQFIFQYYREEENGRGNFPPRFSGLQFPNYSSELNVNALELDDSALYLCASRKGAAGYTFGSGTRLTVV.

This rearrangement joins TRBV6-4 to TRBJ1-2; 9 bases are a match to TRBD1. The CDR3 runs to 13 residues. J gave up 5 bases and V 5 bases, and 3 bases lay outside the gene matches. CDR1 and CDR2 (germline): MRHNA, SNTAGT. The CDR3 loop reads CASSPGTGYGYTF. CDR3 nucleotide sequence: TGTGCCAGCAGTCCCGGGACAGGGTATGGCTACACCTTC.

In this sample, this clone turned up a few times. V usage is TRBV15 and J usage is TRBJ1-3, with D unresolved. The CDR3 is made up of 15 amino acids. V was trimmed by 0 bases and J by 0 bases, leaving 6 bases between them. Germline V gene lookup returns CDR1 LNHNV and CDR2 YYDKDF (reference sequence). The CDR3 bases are TGTGCCACCAGCAGAGATAACTTCTCTGGAAACACCATATATTTT. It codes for CATSRDNFSGNTIYF.

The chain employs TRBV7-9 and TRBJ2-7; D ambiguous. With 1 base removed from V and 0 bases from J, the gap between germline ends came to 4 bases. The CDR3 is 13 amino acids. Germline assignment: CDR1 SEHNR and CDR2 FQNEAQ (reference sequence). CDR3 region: CASSLGLSYEQYF. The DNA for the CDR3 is TGTGCCAGCAGCTTAGGTCTCTCCTACGAGCAGTACTTC.

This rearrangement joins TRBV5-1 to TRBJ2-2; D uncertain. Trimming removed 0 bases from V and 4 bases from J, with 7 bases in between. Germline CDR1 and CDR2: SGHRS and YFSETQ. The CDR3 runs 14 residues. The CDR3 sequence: CASSLGATTGELFF. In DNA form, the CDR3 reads TGCGCCAGCAGCTTGGGGGCAACCACCGGGGAGCTGTTTTTT.

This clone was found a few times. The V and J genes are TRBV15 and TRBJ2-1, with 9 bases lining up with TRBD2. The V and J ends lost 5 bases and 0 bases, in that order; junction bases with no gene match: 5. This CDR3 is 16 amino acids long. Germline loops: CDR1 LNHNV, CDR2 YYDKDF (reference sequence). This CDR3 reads CATSRLAGSSYNEQFF. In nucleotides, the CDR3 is TGTGCCACCAGCCGTCTAGCGGGGAGCTCCTACAATGAGCAGTTCTTC.